Below are 5 T cell receptor beta chains sequenced from a single sample in a study of blood T cell repertoires in COVID-19. Generated by immunoSEQ multiplex PCR, the TCRdb table keeps only in-frame clones and is missing some. Of around 200,000 clones listed, around nine tenths were seen once; the top ten hold roughly 0.9%. The sequenced material came from peripheral blood. These receptor sequences come from a woman younger than 30 who had recovered from COVID-19.

This chain joins TRBV19 and TRBJ2-6, with a possible D match to TRBD2 (6 bases). Trimming pared 1 base from V and 0 bases from J, leaving 10 bases between. This CDR3 contains 17 residues. CDR1 LNHDA and CDR2 SQIVND come from the germline V gene (reference sequence). CDR3 loop: CASSIGGDYSGANVLTF. For the CDR3, the DNA is TGTGCCAGTAGTATAGGGGGGGATTACTCTGGGGCCAACGTCCTGACTTTC.

The chain carries TRBV19 and TRBJ2-2; 9 bases fit TRBD1. Germline CDR1 LNHDA, CDR2 SQIVND (reference sequence). V shed 5 bases and J 5 bases; nucleotides not matched to a gene: 6. CDR3 length equals 15 residues. The CDR3 sequence: CASSLGTGTTGELFF. CDR3 DNA sequence: TGTGCCAGTAGTCTAGGGACAGGGACGACCGGGGAGCTGTTTTTT.

The J gene is TRBJ2-2, the V gene TRBV24-1, with TRBD1 as a possible D gene (5 bases). Per germline, CDR1 KGHDR and CDR2 SFDVKD. Between the trimmed V and J ends, which lost 0 bases and 0 bases, there was a span of 7 bases. This CDR3 has 16 residues. CDR3 amino acids: CATSDLRGPNTGELFF. CDR3 in DNA: TGTGCCACCAGTGATTTGAGGGGCCCGAACACCGGGGAGCTGTTTTTT.

This rearrangement joins TRBV19 to TRBJ1-1; D gene ambiguous. CDR3 size: 14 residues. CDR1 is LNHDA and CDR2 is SQIVND in the germline V gene (reference sequence). The germline V and J ends were trimmed by 7 bases and 0 bases, with 12 bases remaining between them. The CDR3 region is CASNEGNMNTEAFF. The DNA for the CDR3 is TGTGCCAGTAACGAGGGAAATATGAACACTGAAGCTTTCTTT.

This clone has only a few counts. This sequence joins TRBV28 and TRBJ2-3; no definite D call. Per germline, CDR1 MDHEN and CDR2 SYDVKM. The CDR3 spans 12 residues. V was shortened by 3 bases and J by 3 bases, with 4 bases between the two germline ends. In DNA, the CDR3 is TGTGCCAGCAGTTTGACTACAGATACGCAGTATTTT. Its translation is CASSLTTDTQYF. The entire variable domain, with the rest obtained from reference TRBV28 and TRBJ2-3, is as follows: DVKVTQSSRYLVKRTGEKVFLECVQDMDHENMFWYRQDPGLGLRLIYFSYDVKMKEKGDIPEGYSVSREKKERFSLILESASTNQTSMYLCASSLTTDTQYFGPGTRLTVL.